This T cell receptor beta chain was retrieved from a study of blood T cell repertoires in COVID-19. Study-wide background: Acute-phase and convalescent COVID-19 samples originated in the United States, Italy and Spain. In each case, the material was cDNA or gDNA derived from T cells, B-cell-depleted T cells, or PBMCs.

The V and J ends lost 8 bases and 4 bases respectively, with 10 bases between them. CDR3 length: 12 amino acids. Germline V gives CDR1 KGHDR, CDR2 SFDVKD. Clones were sequenced by immunoSEQ multiplex PCR, and TCRdb holds only the in-frame ones, with some missing. Of about 320,000 clones in the sample, under 90% were seen once. There are a few counts of this clone. All enrollees were roughly 18 to 95 years old and from approximately 24 US areas. Assignment of participants to cohorts was predicated upon participant-reported clinical history. This TCR came from a young woman who had recovered from COVID-19. V usage is TRBV24-1 and J usage is TRBJ1-2, with D perhaps TRBD1 (5 bases). Sequencing was done on a sample of PBMCs or T cells enriched from blood (not recorded which). The CDR3 region has the DNA TGTGCCACCATGGGGCAGACCTATGGCTACACCTTC. It is translated as CATMGQTYGYTF.